The clone carrying this T cell receptor (beta chain) was found a few times. Its antigen is still unknown. The data are from a study of beta chain features in type 1 diabetes. Study outcomes and limitations: TCRB CDR3s from Type 1 diabetes patients were moderately but significantly shorter in all four CD4+ subsets.

Expressed TCRB transcripts got sequenced, as all isolated RNA was reverse transcribed. Roughly 3.57 million reads on average were seen across naive, central memory and regulatory T cell samples. TCRdb's table, derived via immunoSEQ multiplex PCR, lists solely in-frame clones and lacks some. The sample has 200,000 to 300,000 clones; about 11% are singletons. This CDR3 has 15 amino acids. The germline V gene encodes CDR1 SQVTM and CDR2 ANQGSEA. Deletions cut 2 bases from V and 0 bases from J, with 13 bases between. The sequence came from a man aged 25-45 years with type 1 diabetes. The genes are TRBV29-1 and TRBJ1-2; TRBD1 might be the D (6 bases). The source material was naive CD4+ T cells from blood. Here the CDR3 reads CSVESDRRANYGYTF. The CDR3 region has the DNA TGCAGCGTTGAAAGTGACAGGCGGGCTAACTATGGCTACACCTTC.